Listed below are T cell receptor beta chains from one sample, sequenced in a study of CD8 T cells in ankylosing spondylitis. TCRdb re-called the 5' RACE reads through MiXCR, storing one row per CDR3 protein. The sample holds roughly 230,000 distinct CDR3 sequences, roughly 18% seen once. Sequencing was carried out using blood, either unsorted or a sorted T cell fraction (not recorded which). The receptors were gathered from a male donor with ankylosing spondylitis or in good health (not recorded which). CDR3s include the opening cysteine and the closing phenylalanine or tryptophan. The order of the fields is clone size, V gene, J gene, D gene, CDR3 DNA, CDR3 protein. A D gene is named only where the DNA matches it firmly. Rows may omit the clone size; those that give it use once, few, many or a size class.

abundance: many
v_gene: TRBV4-3
j_gene: TRBJ2-1
d_gene: -
CDR3nt: TGCGCCAGCAGCCAAGGGGCAGGGAAGGGCCCCTACAATGAGCAGTTCTTC
CDR3aa: CASSQGAGKGPYNEQFF

abundance: few
v_gene: TRBV4-3
j_gene: TRBJ2-7
d_gene: -
CDR3nt: TGCGCCAGCAGCCAAGAAATATACCCCTCAAGTCTCATTTCCTACGAGCAGTACTTC
CDR3aa: CASSQEIYPSSLISYEQYF

abundance: few
v_gene: TRBV24-1
j_gene: TRBJ2-2
d_gene: TRBD2
CDR3nt: TGTGCCACCAGTGATTTCGGGGGGACCACCGGGGAGCTGTTTTTT
CDR3aa: CATSDFGGTTGELFF

abundance: few
v_gene: TRBV29-1
j_gene: TRBJ2-3
d_gene: TRBD2
CDR3nt: TGCAGCGTTGCGGGACTAGCGGGAGGCTACACAGATACGCAGTATTTT
CDR3aa: CSVAGLAGGYTDTQYF

abundance: many
v_gene: TRBV20-1
j_gene: TRBJ2-1
d_gene: TRBD2
CDR3nt: TGCAGTGCTAGAGGGTTGCTAGCGGGACCTAATGCGGGATACTACAATGAGCAGTTCTTC
CDR3aa: CSARGLLAGPNAGYYNEQFF

abundance: few
v_gene: TRBV6-6
j_gene: TRBJ2-7
d_gene: -
CDR3nt: TGTGCCAGCAGCCAAGTTAGTCGAGAGGAGCAGTACTTC
CDR3aa: CASSQVSREEQYF

abundance: few
v_gene: TRBV5-1
j_gene: TRBJ2-2
d_gene: -
CDR3nt: TGCGCCAGCAGCTTGGAGAGGGGACGATCAACCGGGGAGCTGTTTTTT
CDR3aa: CASSLERGRSTGELFF

abundance: few
v_gene: TRBV12-3/TRBV12-4
j_gene: TRBJ2-7
d_gene: -
CDR3nt: TGTGCCAGCAGTTTACCACCCGCAGGGGGACTACACGAGCAGTACTTC
CDR3aa: CASSLPPAGGLHEQYF

abundance: few
v_gene: TRBV5-1
j_gene: TRBJ2-7
d_gene: -
CDR3nt: TGCGCCAGCAGCCCCGAATTTAGTATATCCTACGAGCAGTACTTC
CDR3aa: CASSPEFSISYEQYF

abundance: -
v_gene: TRBV5-1
j_gene: TRBJ1-6
d_gene: -
CDR3nt: TGCGCCAGCAGCTTGGATCGGGGGCATAATTCACCCCTCCACTTT
CDR3aa: CASSLDRGHNSPLHF

abundance: few
v_gene: TRBV6-2/TRBV6-3
j_gene: TRBJ2-5
d_gene: -
CDR3nt: TGTGCCAGCAGTTACTCTCCGGGGGAAAACCAAGAGACCCAGTACTTC
CDR3aa: CASSYSPGENQETQYF

abundance: -
v_gene: TRBV11-2
j_gene: TRBJ1-1
d_gene: -
CDR3nt: TGTGCCAGCAGCCCCCGACAGAACACTGAAGCTTTCTTT
CDR3aa: CASSPRQNTEAFF

abundance: -
v_gene: TRBV12-3/TRBV12-4
j_gene: TRBJ2-1
d_gene: -
CDR3nt: TGTGCCAGCAGCATCGCGTACAATGAGCAGTTCTTC
CDR3aa: CASSIAYNEQFF

abundance: -
v_gene: TRBV6-5
j_gene: TRBJ2-1
d_gene: -
CDR3nt: TGTGCCAGCAGTTACTCACCTGCTTACAATGAGCAGTTCTTC
CDR3aa: CASSYSPAYNEQFF

abundance: many
v_gene: TRBV14
j_gene: TRBJ2-1
d_gene: TRBD2
CDR3nt: TGTGCCAGCAGCCAGGTAGCGGGAGGGCCGGATGAGCAGTTCTTC
CDR3aa: CASSQVAGGPDEQFF

abundance: few
v_gene: TRBV9
j_gene: TRBJ2-1
d_gene: -
CDR3nt: TGTGCCAGCAGCGTAGACGATTGGGAATACGGAGAGCAGTTCTTC
CDR3aa: CASSVDDWEYGEQFF

abundance: -
v_gene: TRBV5-1
j_gene: TRBJ2-7
d_gene: -
CDR3nt: TGCGCCAGCAGCTTGGCCGAGGGAGGCGATCGGGAGCAGTACTTC
CDR3aa: CASSLAEGGDREQYF

abundance: -
v_gene: TRBV9
j_gene: TRBJ2-1
d_gene: -
CDR3nt: TGTGCCAGCAGCGTGGAAGACTACAATGAGCAGTTCTTC
CDR3aa: CASSVEDYNEQFF

abundance: -
v_gene: TRBV12-3/TRBV12-4
j_gene: TRBJ1-2
d_gene: TRBD1
CDR3nt: TGTGCCAGCACCTGGGACAGGGGGGACGGCTACACCTTC
CDR3aa: CASTWDRGDGYTF

abundance: -
v_gene: TRBV5-1
j_gene: TRBJ1-1
d_gene: -
CDR3nt: TGCGCCAGCAGCCCCACCGGACTCAATCCCCAAATGAACACTGAAGCTTTCTTT
CDR3aa: CASSPTGLNPQMNTEAFF

abundance: -
v_gene: TRBV9
j_gene: TRBJ2-7
d_gene: TRBD2
CDR3nt: TGTGCCAGCAGCGTAGCTCAGACTAGCGGGAGGTACGAGCAGTACTTC
CDR3aa: CASSVAQTSGRYEQYF

abundance: few
v_gene: TRBV5-1
j_gene: TRBJ2-2
d_gene: TRBD2
CDR3nt: TGCGCCAGCAGCTTGTTATTGGCGGGAGAAGAACCCGGGGAGCTGTTTTTT
CDR3aa: CASSLLLAGEEPGELFF

abundance: few
v_gene: TRBV29-1
j_gene: TRBJ2-3
d_gene: TRBD2
CDR3nt: TGCAGCGTTGATTCCCAGCGGGAGAGCACAGATACGCAGTATTTT
CDR3aa: CSVDSQRESTDTQYF

abundance: -
v_gene: TRBV7-9
j_gene: TRBJ2-1
d_gene: -
CDR3nt: TGTGCCAGCAGCTTAGATCTAGTGCTGTTCTTC
CDR3aa: CASSLDLVLFF

abundance: many
v_gene: TRBV28
j_gene: TRBJ2-5
d_gene: -
CDR3nt: TGTGCCAGCAGTTTATCCACAGGGAAGGAGACCCAGTACTTC
CDR3aa: CASSLSTGKETQYF

abundance: few
v_gene: TRBV4-1
j_gene: TRBJ2-7
d_gene: -
CDR3nt: TGCGCCAGCAGCCAAGTGTTCTCGGCCTACGAGCAGTACTTC
CDR3aa: CASSQVFSAYEQYF

abundance: -
v_gene: TRBV6-5
j_gene: TRBJ2-2
d_gene: TRBD2
CDR3nt: TGTGCCAGCAGTTTAGCGGGAGGGCGGTTTACGGGGGAGCTGTTTTTT
CDR3aa: CASSLAGGRFTGELFF

abundance: -
v_gene: TRBV7-2
j_gene: TRBJ1-1
d_gene: -
CDR3nt: TGTGCCAGCAGCTTTTCGGTCACTGAAGCTTTCTTT
CDR3aa: CASSFSVTEAFF

abundance: -
v_gene: TRBV14
j_gene: TRBJ2-3
d_gene: TRBD2
CDR3nt: TGTGCCAGCAGCCCATACCTAGCGGGAGGGCCGGTAGATACGCAGTATTTT
CDR3aa: CASSPYLAGGPVDTQYF

abundance: many
v_gene: TRBV3-1
j_gene: TRBJ1-2
d_gene: -
CDR3nt: TGTGCCAGCCACGAGGGGCAGGGAATCGTCGGCGACTATGGCTACACCTTC
CDR3aa: CASHEGQGIVGDYGYTF

abundance: many
v_gene: TRBV3-1
j_gene: TRBJ2-7
d_gene: TRBD1
CDR3nt: TGTGCCAGCAGCCAAGGAGGAACAGGGGGCTACGAGCAGTACTTC
CDR3aa: CASSQGGTGGYEQYF

abundance: many
v_gene: TRBV4-2
j_gene: TRBJ2-1
d_gene: TRBD2
CDR3nt: TGTGCCAGCAGAACCACTAGCGTTTCCTACAATGAGCAGTTCTTC
CDR3aa: CASRTTSVSYNEQFF

abundance: -
v_gene: TRBV4-3
j_gene: TRBJ2-7
d_gene: -
CDR3nt: TGCGCCAGCAGCCAAAACCAGTTAGGAACAGGATCCTACGAGCAGTACTTC
CDR3aa: CASSQNQLGTGSYEQYF

abundance: -
v_gene: TRBV7-2
j_gene: TRBJ2-5
d_gene: -
CDR3nt: TGTGCCAGCAGCTTAGATAGGAGCCAAGAGACCCAGTACTTC
CDR3aa: CASSLDRSQETQYF

abundance: few
v_gene: TRBV9
j_gene: TRBJ1-1
d_gene: -
CDR3nt: TGTGCCAGCAGCGTAGGGTCTGGTGATAGCCCTGAAGCTTTCTTT
CDR3aa: CASSVGSGDSPEAFF